This is a list of T cell receptor beta chains from one sample in a study of blood T cell repertoires in COVID-19. The repertoire was sequenced with immunoSEQ multiplex PCR; TCRdb's copy has only in-frame clones and lacks some. The profile shows tens of thousands of clones, approximately 89% of them singletons. Sample: peripheral blood. The receptors were gathered from a man aged 50-59 years with acute or convalescent COVID-19. Each CDR3 is given with its conserved first and last residue. A D gene is named only where the DNA matches it firmly. The size of a clone is reported for some rows only, either as once, few or many, or as a class for expanded clones.

>TRBV18|TRBJ1-1|few|TRBD1
TGTGCCAGCTCACCTCGGGACAGGAAGGGTGAAGCTTTCTTT
CASSPRDRKGEAFF
>TRBV19|TRBJ1-4|NA|NA
TGTGCCAGTAGTCAGGGGAACTCGCCTAATGAAAAACTGTTTTTT
CASSQGNSPNEKLFF
>TRBV4-1|TRBJ2-5|NA|NA
TGCGCCAGCAGCCAAGAGAAACGGAGTATCGGGGAGACCCAGTACTTC
CASSQEKRSIGETQYF
>TRBV19|TRBJ2-7|once|TRBD2
TGTGCCAGTAGTATCGCTAGCGGCTACGAGCAGTACTTC
CASSIASGYEQYF
>TRBV28|TRBJ1-5|NA|TRBD1
TGTGCCAGCCGGGACAGGGACAATCAGCCCCAGCATTTT
CASRDRDNQPQHF
>TRBV2|TRBJ1-4|NA|NA
TGTGCCAGTAACACAGGGACGGAGTGGGAAAAACTGTTTTTT
CASNTGTEWEKLFF
>TRBV19|TRBJ2-1|NA|TRBD1
TGTGCCAGTAGTACGACCGGGACAGGGCCTGATGGTGAGCAGTTCTTC
CASSTTGTGPDGEQFF
>TRBV1|TRBJ1-1|NA|NA
TGCACCAGCAGCGAGACAGGGGGCACTGAAGCTTTCTTT
CTSSETGGTEAFF
>TRBV28|TRBJ2-7|once|TRBD1
TGTGCCAGCAGCGGACAGGGGGCCTACGAGCAGTACTTC
CASSGQGAYEQYF
>TRBV6-4|TRBJ2-7|NA|TRBD1
TGTGCCAGCAGTGACGGGGGACAGAGCTCCTACGAGCAGTACTTC
CASSDGGQSSYEQYF
>TRBV4-1|TRBJ2-6|NA|NA
TGCGCTACTAGTACGTGGACTGGGGCCAACGTCCTGACTTTC
CATSTWTGANVLTF
>TRBV4-1|TRBJ2-1|NA|TRBD2
TGCGCCAGCAGCCCCCGAGGACTAGCGGGGGGCAATGAGCAGTTCTTC
CASSPRGLAGGNEQFF
>TRBV5-1|TRBJ2-5|NA|NA
TGTGCCAGCAGCCTGGCCAACAGAAGGGGGGAGACCCAGTACTTC
CASSLANRRGETQYF
>TRBV6-6|TRBJ1-3|NA|TRBD1
TGTGCCAGCAGTTCAGGGGACAGGGGCTCTGGAAACACCATATATTTT
CASSSGDRGSGNTIYF
>TRBV7-6|TRBJ2-2|NA|NA
TGTGCCAGCAGCCCGATCCCCCCGAGCCCGAACACCGGGGAGCTGTTTTTT
CASSPIPPSPNTGELFF
>TRBV10-2|TRBJ2-1|NA|TRBD2
TGCGCCAGCAGTGTCGGGCGGGGAGGGGATGAGCAGTTCTTC
CASSVGRGGDEQFF
>TRBV6-5|TRBJ2-7|NA|TRBD2
TGTGCCAGCCCTAGCGGCTACGAGCAGTACTTC
CASPSGYEQYF
>TRBV6-6|TRBJ2-7|NA|TRBD1
TGTGCCAGCAGTTCCTTAAGACAGGGCTACGAGCAGTACTTC
CASSSLRQGYEQYF
>TRBV13|TRBJ2-6|NA|NA
TGTGCCAGCAGCCAGATCCCGGGGGGGGCCAACGTCCTGACTTTC
CASSQIPGGANVLTF
>TRBV28|TRBJ1-6|NA|NA
TGTGCCAGCACCCCCCCAAGAAACAGGGTAGTGAATAATTCACCCCTCCACTTT
CASTPPRNRVVNNSPLHF
>TRBV6-1|TRBJ1-4|NA|NA
TGTGCCAGCAGTGAACGAGGGTATAATGAAAAACTGTTTTTT
CASSERGYNEKLFF
>TRBV2|TRBJ2-2|few|NA
TGTGCCAGCAGTGAAGCGCGGCGGGGAGGGGAGCTGTTTTTT
CASSEARRGGELFF
>TRBV2|TRBJ1-1|NA|NA
TGTGCCAGCAGAAGACAGAACCAGCTCACTGAAGCTTTCTTT
CASRRQNQLTEAFF
>TRBV6-2/TRBV6-3|TRBJ1-5|NA|NA
TGTGCCAGCAGTTTCAAGAGGCAGCCCCAGCATTTT
CASSFKRQPQHF
>TRBV18|TRBJ1-2|NA|NA
TGTGCCAGCCAAAAATCGGCACAGTTCTATGGCTACACCTTC
CASQKSAQFYGYTF
>TRBV2|TRBJ2-2|NA|NA
TGTGCCAGCGCGGGGCTGAGCACCGGGGAGCTGTTTTTT
CASAGLSTGELFF
>TRBV5-1|TRBJ2-2|NA|TRBD1
TGCGCCAGCAGCTTGAGGGGGCTGGACACCGGGGAGCTGTTTTTT
CASSLRGLDTGELFF
>TRBV19|TRBJ1-1|NA|NA
TGTGCCAGTACCCCGGACAGCATGAACACTGAAGCTTTCTTT
CASTPDSMNTEAFF
>TRBV4-3|TRBJ2-2|NA|NA
TGCGCCAGCAGCCAAGGCCGCGGATTGGGCACCGGGGAGCTGTTTTTT
CASSQGRGLGTGELFF
>TRBV11-2|TRBJ2-1|NA|TRBD1
TGTGCCAGCAGCTCGGACAGGACAAATGAGCAGTTCTTC
CASSSDRTNEQFF